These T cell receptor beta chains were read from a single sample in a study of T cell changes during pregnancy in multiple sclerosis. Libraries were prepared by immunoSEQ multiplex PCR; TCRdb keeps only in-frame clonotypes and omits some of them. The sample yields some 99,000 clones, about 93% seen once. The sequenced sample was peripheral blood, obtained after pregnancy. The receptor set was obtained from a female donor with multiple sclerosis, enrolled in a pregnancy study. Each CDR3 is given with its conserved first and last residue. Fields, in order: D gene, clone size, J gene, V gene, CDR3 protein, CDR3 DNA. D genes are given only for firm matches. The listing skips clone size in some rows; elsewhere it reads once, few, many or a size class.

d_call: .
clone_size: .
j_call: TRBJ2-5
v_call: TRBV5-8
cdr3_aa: CASSPKLNRLHQETQYF
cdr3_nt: TGTGCCAGCAGCCCCAAGTTGAACAGGCTCCACCAAGAGACCCAGTACTTC

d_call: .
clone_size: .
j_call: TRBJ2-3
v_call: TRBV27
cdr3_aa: CASSLGQSTDTQYF
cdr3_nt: TGTGCCAGCAGTTTAGGACAGAGCACAGATACGCAGTATTTT

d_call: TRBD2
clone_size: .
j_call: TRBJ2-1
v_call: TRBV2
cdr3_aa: CASRSSGLINEQFF
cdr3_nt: TGTGCCAGCAGGTCTAGCGGGTTGATAAATGAGCAGTTCTTC

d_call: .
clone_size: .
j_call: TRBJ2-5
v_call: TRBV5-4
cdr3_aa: CASSPGQTNVVETQYF
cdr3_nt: TGTGCCAGCAGCCCCGGACAGACCAACGTAGTGGAGACCCAGTACTTC

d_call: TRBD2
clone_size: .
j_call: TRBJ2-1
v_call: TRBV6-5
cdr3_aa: CASSYSRLAGGNEQFF
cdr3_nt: TGTGCCAGCAGTTACTCCAGACTAGCGGGAGGAAATGAGCAGTTCTTC

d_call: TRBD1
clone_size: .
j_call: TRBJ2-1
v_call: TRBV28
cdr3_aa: CASTRVGQGRIGSYNEQFF
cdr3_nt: TGTGCCAGCACCCGAGTGGGACAGGGAAGGATCGGCTCCTACAATGAGCAGTTCTTC

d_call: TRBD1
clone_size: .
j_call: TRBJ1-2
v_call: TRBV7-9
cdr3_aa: CASSPGQGGGYTF
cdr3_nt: TGTGCCAGCAGCCCAGGACAGGGTGGTGGCTACACCTTC

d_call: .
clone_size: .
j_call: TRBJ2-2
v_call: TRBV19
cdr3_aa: CASSYSPTNTGELFF
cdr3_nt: TGTGCCAGTAGCTATTCCCCCACGAACACCGGGGAGCTGTTTTTT

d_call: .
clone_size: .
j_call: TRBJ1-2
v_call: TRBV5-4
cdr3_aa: CASRGPTEQGGYGYTF
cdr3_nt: TGTGCCAGCAGGGGTCCAACTGAACAGGGTGGCTATGGCTACACCTTC

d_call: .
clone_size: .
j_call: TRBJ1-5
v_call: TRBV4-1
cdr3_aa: CASSQVGGRPQHF
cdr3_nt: TGCGCCAGCAGCCAAGTCGGGGGGAGGCCCCAGCATTTT

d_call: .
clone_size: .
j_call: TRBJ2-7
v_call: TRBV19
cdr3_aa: CASSTLASATYEQYF
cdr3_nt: TGTGCCAGTAGTACACTGGCTAGCGCGACCTACGAGCAGTACTTC

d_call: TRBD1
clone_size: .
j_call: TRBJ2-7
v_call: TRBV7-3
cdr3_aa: CASSSSGQGTEQYF
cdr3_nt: TGTGCCAGCAGCTCATCGGGACAGGGCACCGAGCAGTACTTC

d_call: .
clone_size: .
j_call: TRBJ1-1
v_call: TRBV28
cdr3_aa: CASGPGALNTEAFF
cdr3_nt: TGTGCCAGCGGGCCGGGAGCCTTGAACACTGAAGCTTTCTTT

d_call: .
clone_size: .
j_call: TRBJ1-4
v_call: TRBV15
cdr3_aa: CATSRDRNNEKLFF
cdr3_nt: TGTGCCACCAGCAGAGATCGTAATAATGAAAAACTGTTTTTT

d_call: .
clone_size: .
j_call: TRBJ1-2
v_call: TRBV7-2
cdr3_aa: CASTKTPGGYTF
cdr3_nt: TGTGCCAGCACCAAGACCCCGGGGGGCTACACCTTC

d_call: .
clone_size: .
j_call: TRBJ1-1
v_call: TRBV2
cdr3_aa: CASRTGTEAFF
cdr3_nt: TGTGCCAGCAGAACGGGAACTGAAGCTTTCTTT

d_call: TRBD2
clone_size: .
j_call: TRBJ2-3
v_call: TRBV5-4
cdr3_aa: CAGAGGSHTDTQYF
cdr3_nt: TGTGCAGGGGCAGGCGGGAGCCACACAGATACGCAGTATTTT

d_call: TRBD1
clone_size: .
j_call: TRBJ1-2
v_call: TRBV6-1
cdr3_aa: CASSETSGGYYGYTF
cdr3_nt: TGTGCCAGCAGTGAAACGTCAGGGGGCTACTATGGCTACACCTTC

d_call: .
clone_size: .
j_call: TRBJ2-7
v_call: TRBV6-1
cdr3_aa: CASSGAVGGTYEQYF
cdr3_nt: TGTGCCAGCAGTGGCGCCGTCGGAGGAACCTACGAGCAGTACTTC

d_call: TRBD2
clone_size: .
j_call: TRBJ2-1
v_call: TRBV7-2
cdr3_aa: CASSVTSGQYNEQFF
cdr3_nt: TGTGCCAGCAGCGTTACTAGCGGACAATACAATGAGCAGTTCTTC

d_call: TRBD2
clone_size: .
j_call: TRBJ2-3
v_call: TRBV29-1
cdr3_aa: CSSEGPRLAGGNGQYF
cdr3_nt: TGCAGCTCCGAGGGGCCCCGACTAGCGGGAGGGAATGGGCAGTATTTT

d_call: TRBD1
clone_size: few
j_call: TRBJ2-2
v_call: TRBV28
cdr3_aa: CASRRTGGVGELFF
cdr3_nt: TGTGCCAGCCGAAGGACAGGGGGCGTCGGGGAGCTGTTTTTT

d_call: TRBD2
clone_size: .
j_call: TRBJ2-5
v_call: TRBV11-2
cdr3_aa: CASSRRLGLAGGVETQYF
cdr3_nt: TGTGCCAGCAGCCGACGGTTGGGACTAGCGGGAGGAGTGGAGACCCAGTACTTC

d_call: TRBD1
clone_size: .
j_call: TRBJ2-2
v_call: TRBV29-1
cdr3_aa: CSVDTGQITGELFF
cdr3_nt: TGCAGCGTTGATACGGGACAGATCACCGGGGAGCTGTTTTTT

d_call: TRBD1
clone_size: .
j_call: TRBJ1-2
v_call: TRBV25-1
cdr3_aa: CASSENLGQGASYGYTF
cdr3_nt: TGTGCCAGCAGTGAGAACCTTGGACAGGGGGCTTCCTATGGCTACACCTTC

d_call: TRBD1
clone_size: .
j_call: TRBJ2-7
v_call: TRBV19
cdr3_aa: CASSNGGTGKEQYF
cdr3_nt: TGTGCCAGTAGTAATGGTGGGACAGGGAAGGAGCAGTACTTC

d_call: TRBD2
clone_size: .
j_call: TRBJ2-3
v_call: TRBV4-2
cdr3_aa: CASSQGSGAGGTDTQYF
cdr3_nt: TGTGCCAGCAGCCAAGGGAGTGGAGCGGGAGGCACAGATACGCAGTATTTT

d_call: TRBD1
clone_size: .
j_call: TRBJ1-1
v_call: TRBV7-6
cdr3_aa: CASSLALQGEGTEAFF
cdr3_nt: TGTGCCAGCAGCTTAGCCCTACAGGGGGAGGGCACTGAAGCTTTCTTT

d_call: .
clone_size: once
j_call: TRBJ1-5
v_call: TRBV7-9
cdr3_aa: CASSLASRTNQPQHF
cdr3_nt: TGTGCCAGCAGCTTAGCCTCTAGGACAAATCAGCCCCAGCATTTT

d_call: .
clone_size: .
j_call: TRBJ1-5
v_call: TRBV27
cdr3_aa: CASSLFFSQPQHF
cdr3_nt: TGTGCCAGCAGTTTATTCTTCAGTCAGCCCCAGCATTTT

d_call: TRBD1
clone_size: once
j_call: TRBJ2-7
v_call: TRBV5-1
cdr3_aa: CASRDGTGTYEQYF
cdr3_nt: TGCGCCAGCAGGGACGGGACAGGGACCTACGAGCAGTACTTC

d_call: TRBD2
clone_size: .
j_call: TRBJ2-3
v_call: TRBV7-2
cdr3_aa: CASNSPTGGGTDTQYF
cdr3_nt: TGTGCCAGCAACTCCCCGACGGGGGGAGGCACAGATACGCAGTATTTT

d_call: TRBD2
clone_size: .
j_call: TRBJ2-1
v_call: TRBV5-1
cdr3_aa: CASSGGRLAGVVGDEQFF
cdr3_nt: TGCGCCAGCAGCGGGGGAAGACTAGCGGGAGTCGTGGGCGATGAGCAGTTCTTC

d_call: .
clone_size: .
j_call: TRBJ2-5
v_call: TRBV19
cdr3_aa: CASSEGTKGTQYF
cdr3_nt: TGTGCCAGTAGTGAAGGGACAAAGGGGACCCAGTACTTC

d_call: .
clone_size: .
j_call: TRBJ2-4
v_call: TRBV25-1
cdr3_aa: CASRSGKDPKNIQYF
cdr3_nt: TGTGCCAGCAGATCAGGGAAGGATCCCAAAAACATTCAGTACTTC